These 21 T cell receptor beta chains came from one sample sequenced in a study of T cells in Graves' hyperthyroidism and ophthalmopathy. Template material for amplifying TCR beta CDR3 regions consisted of RNA transcripts. When the TCR CDR3 underwent first-round RT-PCR, the HTBI primer set was used. TCRdb reanalysed the multiplex PCR reads using MiXCR and keeps one entry per CDR3 protein. The table includes 210,000 or so distinct CDR3 sequences, 15% to 20% detected once. Sample: blood. The receptors originated from a man in his fifties with Graves' hyperthyroidism.

This clonotype showed up many times. The rearrangement joins TRBV25-1 to TRBJ1-6; D is unclear. Trimming left V 1 base short and J 3 bases short, with 4 bases between. In germline, CDR1 is MGHDK, CDR2 SYGVNS. The CDR3 totals 14 residues. The CDR3 DNA follows: TGTGCCAGCAGTGAATCTGGCTATAATTCACCCCTCCACTTT. It encodes CASSESGYNSPLHF.

This clonotype was seen many times. The chain carries TRBV27 and TRBJ2-7, with TRBD1 matching 7 bases. The CDR3 is 14 amino acids. Germline-derived CDR1 and CDR2 are MNHEY and SMNVEV (reference sequence). V shed 6 bases and J 5 bases; nucleotides not matched to a gene: 10. The CDR3 sequence is CASSLRQGSDEQYF. DNA for the CDR3: TGTGCCAGCAGCCTAAGACAGGGATCCGACGAGCAGTACTTC.

This clonotype has at least ten counts. This chain uses TRBV5-1 with TRBJ2-1, with D perhaps matching TRBD1 (6 bases). V lost 6 bases and J lost 2, with 15 bases in between. The CDR3 covers 15 residues. The germline V gene has CDR1 SGHRS and CDR2 YFSETQ. CDR3 sequence: CASTIFGTPYNEQFF. CDR3 in DNA: TGCGCCAGCACGATCTTCGGGACACCCTACAATGAGCAGTTCTTC.

This clonotype was seen at least ten times. V usage is TRBV28 and J usage is TRBJ1-5; no firm D call. The V gene's germline CDR1 is MDHEN and CDR2 SYDVKM. V dropped 5 bases and J dropped 3 bases, with 14 bases sitting between them. The CDR3 sequence is 15 residues long. In DNA form, the CDR3 reads TGTGCCAGCAGTCCCACTTTTAGTCCCAATCAGCCCCAGCATTTT. Translating gives CASSPTFSPNQPQHF.

This clonotype was counted a few times. The V and J genes are TRBV5-1 and TRBJ2-7; 9 positions agree with TRBD1. Trimming cost V 0 bases and J 2 bases; bases outside gene matches: 3. CDR3 length equals 15 residues. Germline V gene lookup returns CDR1 SGHRS and CDR2 YFSETQ. The CDR3 protein is CASSLGDRVTYEQYF. The CDR3 DNA follows: TGCGCCAGCAGCTTGGGGGACAGGGTGACCTACGAGCAGTACTTC.

This clonotype was detected only a few times. V gene TRBV20-1 combines with J gene TRBJ2-1; D may be TRBD1 or TRBD2 (6 bases each). The CDR3 has 12 amino acids. Germline loops: CDR1 DFQATT, CDR2 SNEGSKA (reference sequence). Here the CDR3 DNA reads TGCGGAGGACGGACGGAGGGGGTTGAGCAGTTCTTC. It encodes CGGRTEGVEQFF.

This clonotype was observed at least ten times. DNA of the CDR3: TGTGCCTGGAGTGTGGGGGCAGAAGAGACCCAGTACTTC. It yields the protein CAWSVGAEETQYF. V is TRBV30 and J is TRBJ2-5, with D possibly being TRBD1 (6 bases). The V end lost 0 bases, the J end lost 3 bases, and 8 bases lay between the germline ends. The CDR3 is 13 amino acids. CDR1 and CDR2 from the germline V gene are GTSNPN and SVGIG (reference sequence). Supplemented by reference TRBV30 and TRBJ2-5, the full variable domain reads SQTIHQWPATLVQPVGSPLSLECTVEGTSNPNLYWYRQAAGRGLQLLFYSVGIGQISSEVPQNLSASRPQDRQFILSSKKLLLSDSGFYLCAWSVGAEETQYFGPGTRLLVL.

In this sample, this clonotype turned up a few times. The chain combines TRBV5-1 with TRBJ2-2; 8 nucleotides match TRBD2. V shed 2 bases and J 3 bases; nucleotides not matched to a gene: 3. Germline CDR1 SGHRS, CDR2 YFSETQ. The CDR3 has 15 residues. CDR3 sequence: CASSLPGGDTGELFF. In DNA form, the CDR3 reads TGCGCCAGCAGCTTACCGGGAGGGGACACCGGGGAGCTGTTTTTT.

J is TRBJ2-7 and V is TRBV25-1; D is uncertain. CDR1 is MGHDK and CDR2 is SYGVNS in the germline V gene. Trimming cost V 2 bases and J 1 base, with 12 bases left between them. The CDR3 length is 15 residues. The DNA for the CDR3 is TGTGCCAGCAGTGAAAAGGGTATCGGGTCCTACGAGCAGTACTTC. This encodes CASSEKGIGSYEQYF.

This clonotype was counted ten times or more. The chain employs TRBV10-3 and TRBJ2-1; 10 bases match TRBD2. Germline-derived CDR1 and CDR2 are ENHRY and SYGVKD. The CDR3 length is 15 residues. The V segment lost 4 bases and the J segment 5 bases; nucleotides outside the gene matches: 5. The CDR3 sequence is CAISGIAGGNNEQFF. The CDR3 nucleotides read TGTGCCATCAGTGGGATAGCGGGAGGTAACAATGAGCAGTTCTTC.

This clonotype was recorded many times. The genes are TRBV7-2 and TRBJ2-3; TRBD2 matches at 15 bases. J gave up 1 base and V 5 bases, and 1 base lay outside the gene matches. CDR1 SGHTA and CDR2 FQGNSA come from the germline V gene. This CDR3 has 16 amino acids. The CDR3 sequence is CASSRTSGGGTDTQYF. The CDR3 bases are TGTGCCAGCAGCAGGACTAGCGGGGGGGGCACAGATACGCAGTATTTT. Drawing the rest from reference TRBV7-2 and TRBJ2-3, the complete variable domain is GAGVSQSPSNKVTEKGKDVELRCDPISGHTALYWYRQSLGQGLEFLIYFQGNSAPDKSGLPSDRFSAERTGGSVSTLTIQRTQQEDSAVYLCASSRTSGGGTDTQYFGPGTRLTVL.

The rearrangement links TRBV12-3 or TRBV12-4 to TRBJ2-2; D is unclear. The ends were cut back, 3 bases at V and 7 bases at J, with 15 bases in the middle. This CDR3 has 15 residues. The DNA of the CDR3 is TGTGCCAGCAGTTTTCGGGCAGTTAGTCTCGGGGAGCTGTTTTTT. This sequence encodes CASSFRAVSLGELFF.

V usage is TRBV3-1 and J usage is TRBJ2-4; the D is unclear. The germline V gene encodes CDR1 LGHDT and CDR2 YNNKEL (reference sequence). The ends were cut back, 5 bases at V and 1 base at J, with 12 bases in the middle. This CDR3 has 15 amino acids. Written as DNA, the CDR3 is TGTGCCAGCAGCGTAGACATGGGTGCCAAAAACATTCAGTACTTC. This sequence encodes CASSVDMGAKNIQYF.

This clonotype occurred many times. This CDR3 is CATTREGLRCQPQHF. CDR3 in DNA: TGTGCCACCACCAGGGAAGGCTTGCGGTGTCAGCCCCAGCATTTT. The chain uses TRBV24-1 and TRBJ1-5; a weak D match, TRBD1 (5 bases). Germline V gives CDR1 KGHDR, CDR2 SFDVKD. Trimming stripped 8 bases from V and 6 bases from J, with 19 bases between. The CDR3 has 15 amino acids.

This clonotype was detected a few times. V gene TRBV10-1 combines with J gene TRBJ2-3, with 9 bases fitting TRBD1. The germline V gene has CDR1 WNHNN and CDR2 SYGVQD (reference sequence). The V gene end was trimmed by 8 bases and the J gene end by 1 base; junction bases not matched to a gene: 10. The CDR3 spans 16 residues. The CDR3 spells CASLLAGDRGTDTQYF. CDR3 nucleotide sequence: TGCGCCAGCCTCCTGGCAGGGGACAGGGGCACAGATACGCAGTATTTT.

The rearrangement links TRBV28 to TRBJ1-2, with TRBD1 identical over 9 bases. CDR1 is MDHEN and CDR2 is SYDVKM in the germline V gene. The trim removed 6 bases at V and 8 bases at J, leaving 4 bases unmatched. The CDR3 sequence is 12 residues long. The CDR3 spells CASRTGTGGYTF. CDR3 nucleotide sequence: TGTGCCAGCAGGACCGGGACAGGGGGCTACACCTTC.

This clonotype was recorded at least ten times. The rearrangement uses TRBV7-2 and TRBJ2-7; D possibly uses TRBD1 or TRBD2 (5 bases each). This CDR3 has 15 amino acids. V was cut by 4 bases and J by 5 bases, with 18 bases left in between. CDR1 and CDR2 from the germline V gene are SGHTA and FQGNSA. In DNA, the CDR3 is TGTGCCAGCAGCTCACAAGTGATGAGGGGCCACGAGCAGTACTTC. Amino acids: CASSSQVMRGHEQYF.

This clonotype came up many times. The rearrangement joins TRBV11-2 to TRBJ2-1; 10 bases fit TRBD2. The trim removed 5 bases at V and 8 bases at J, leaving 12 bases unmatched. Germline V gene data show CDR1 as SGHAT and CDR2 as FQNNGV. The CDR3 contains 16 residues. The CDR3 reads CASSPRGAGGPDEQFF. CDR3 coding DNA: TGTGCCAGCAGCCCCCGCGGAGCGGGAGGGCCGGATGAGCAGTTCTTC.

The chain is built from TRBV7-9 and TRBJ2-4; D gene ambiguous. CDR1 is SEHNR and CDR2 is FQNEAQ in the germline V gene (reference sequence). V was cut by 6 bases and J by 0 bases, with 6 bases left in between. The CDR3 contains 13 residues. The CDR3 DNA follows: TGTGCCAGCAGAAATTTAGCCAAAAACATTCAGTACTTC. Its protein product is CASRNLAKNIQYF.

The V gene is TRBV27, the J gene TRBJ2-7, with 7 bases matching TRBD1. CDR1 is MNHEY, CDR2 SMNVEV, per germline (reference sequence). The CDR3 has 15 amino acids. After removal of 5 bases from V and 2 bases from J, the junction contained 9 bases not matched to a gene. As DNA, the CDR3 is TGTGCCAGCAGTGGTGACAGGGCACGGACCTACGAGCAGTACTTC. Translating it yields CASSGDRARTYEQYF.

This clonotype was recorded at least ten times. The rearrangement uses TRBV20-1 and TRBJ2-7; D is unresolved. The CDR3 extends over 13 amino acids. The germline gives CDR1 DFQATT, CDR2 SNEGSKA (reference sequence). The V and J ends lost 3 bases and 2 bases respectively, with 11 bases between them. This CDR3 reads CSASIDTPYEQYF. The DNA of the CDR3 is TGCAGTGCTAGTATAGACACTCCCTACGAGCAGTACTTC.